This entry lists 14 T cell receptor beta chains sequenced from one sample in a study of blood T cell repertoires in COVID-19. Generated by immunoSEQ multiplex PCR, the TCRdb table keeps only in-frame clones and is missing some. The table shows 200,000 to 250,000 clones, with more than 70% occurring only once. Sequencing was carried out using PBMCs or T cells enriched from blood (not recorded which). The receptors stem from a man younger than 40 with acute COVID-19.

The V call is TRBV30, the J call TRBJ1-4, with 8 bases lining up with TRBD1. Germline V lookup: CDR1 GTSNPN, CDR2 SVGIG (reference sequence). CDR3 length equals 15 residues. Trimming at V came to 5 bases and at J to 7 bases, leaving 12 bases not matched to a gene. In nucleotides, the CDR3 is TGTGCCTGGCGAGTTGGACAGGGCAATTTTGAAAAACTGTTTTTT. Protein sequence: CAWRVGQGNFEKLFF.

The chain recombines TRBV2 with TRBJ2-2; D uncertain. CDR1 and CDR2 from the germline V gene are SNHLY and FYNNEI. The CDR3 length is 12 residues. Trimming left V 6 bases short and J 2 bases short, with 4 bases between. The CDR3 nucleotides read TGTGCCAGCAGCCTCAACACCGGGGAGCTGTTTTTT. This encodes CASSLNTGELFF.

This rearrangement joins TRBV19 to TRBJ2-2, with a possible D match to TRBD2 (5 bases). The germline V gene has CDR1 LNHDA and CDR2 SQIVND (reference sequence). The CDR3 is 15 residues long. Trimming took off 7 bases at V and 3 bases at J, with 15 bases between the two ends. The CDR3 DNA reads TGTGCCAGTACGCGCCAAGAGGGATACACCGGGGAGCTGTTTTTT. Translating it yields CASTRQEGYTGELFF.

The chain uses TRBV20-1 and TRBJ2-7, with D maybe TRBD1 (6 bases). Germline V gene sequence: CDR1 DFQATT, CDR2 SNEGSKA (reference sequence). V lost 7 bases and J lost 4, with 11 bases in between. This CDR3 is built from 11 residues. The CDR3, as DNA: TGCAGTGGGCAACAGGGATACGAGCAGTACTTC. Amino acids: CSGQQGYEQYF.

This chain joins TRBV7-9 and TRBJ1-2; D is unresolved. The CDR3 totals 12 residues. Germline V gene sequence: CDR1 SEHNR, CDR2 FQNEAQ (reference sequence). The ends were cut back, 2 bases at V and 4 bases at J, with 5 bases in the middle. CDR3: CASSLQIYGYTF. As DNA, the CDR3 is TGTGCCAGCAGCTTACAGATCTATGGCTACACCTTC.

As DNA, the CDR3 is TGTGCTAGTGGTCCAGGGACTAGCGGGGCCAACACAGATACGCAGTATTTT. Translation: CASGPGTSGANTDTQYF. The genes are TRBV12-5 and TRBJ2-3, with TRBD2 matching 13 bases. The CDR3 has 17 residues. The germline CDR1 and CDR2 sequences are LGHNT and FRNRAP. V lost 5 bases and J lost 2; bases outside the gene matches: 7.

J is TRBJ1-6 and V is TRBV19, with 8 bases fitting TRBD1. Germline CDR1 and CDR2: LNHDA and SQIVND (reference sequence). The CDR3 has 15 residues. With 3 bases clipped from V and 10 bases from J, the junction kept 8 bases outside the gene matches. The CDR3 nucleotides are TGTGCCAGTAGTATCGACCCCGACAGGGGCTCACCCCTCCACTTT. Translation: CASSIDPDRGSPLHF.

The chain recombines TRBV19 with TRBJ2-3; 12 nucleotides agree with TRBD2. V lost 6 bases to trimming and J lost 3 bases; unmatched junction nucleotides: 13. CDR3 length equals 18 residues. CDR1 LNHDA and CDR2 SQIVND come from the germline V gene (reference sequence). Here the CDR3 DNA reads TGTGCCAGTAGGCCCGGGACTAGCGGGCCGGGGAGGACAGATACGCAGTATTTT. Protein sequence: CASRPGTSGPGRTDTQYF. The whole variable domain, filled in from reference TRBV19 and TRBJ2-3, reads DGGITQSPKYLFRKEGQNVTLSCEQNLNHDAMYWYRQDPGQGLRLIYYSQIVNDFQKGDIAEGYSVSREKKESFPLTVTSAQKNPTAFYLCASRPGTSGPGRTDTQYFGPGTRLTVL.

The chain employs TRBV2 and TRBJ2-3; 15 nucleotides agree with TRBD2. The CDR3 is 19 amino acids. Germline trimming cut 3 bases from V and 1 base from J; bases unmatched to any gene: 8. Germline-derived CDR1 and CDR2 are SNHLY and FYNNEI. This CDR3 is CASSDPGLAGGGGTDTQYF. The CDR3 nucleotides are TGTGCCAGCAGTGACCCGGGACTAGCGGGGGGAGGCGGCACAGATACGCAGTATTTT.

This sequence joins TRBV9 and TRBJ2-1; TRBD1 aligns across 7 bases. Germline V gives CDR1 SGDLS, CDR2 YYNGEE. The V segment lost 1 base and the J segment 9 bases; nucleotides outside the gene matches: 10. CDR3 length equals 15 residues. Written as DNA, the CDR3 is TGTGCCAGCAGCGTACGCCGGGTGGACAGGACTGAGCAGTTCTTC. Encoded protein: CASSVRRVDRTEQFF.

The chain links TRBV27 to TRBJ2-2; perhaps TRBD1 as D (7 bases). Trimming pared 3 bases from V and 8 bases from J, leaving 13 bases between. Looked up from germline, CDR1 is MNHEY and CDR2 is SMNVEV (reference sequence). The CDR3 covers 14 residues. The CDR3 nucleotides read TGTGCCAGCAGTTTCGTACAGGGGAGGGGGGAGCTGTTTTTT. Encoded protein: CASSFVQGRGELFF.

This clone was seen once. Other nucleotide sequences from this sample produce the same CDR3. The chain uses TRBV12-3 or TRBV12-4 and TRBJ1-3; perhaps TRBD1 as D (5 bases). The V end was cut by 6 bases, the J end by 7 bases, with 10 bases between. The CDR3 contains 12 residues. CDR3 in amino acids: CASSLQGNTIYF. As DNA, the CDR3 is TGTGCCAGCAGCCTGCAGGGTAACACCATATATTTT.

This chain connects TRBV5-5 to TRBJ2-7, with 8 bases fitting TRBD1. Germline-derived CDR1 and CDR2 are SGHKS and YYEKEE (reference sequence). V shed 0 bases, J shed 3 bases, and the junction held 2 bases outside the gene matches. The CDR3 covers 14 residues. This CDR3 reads CASSLVGTGYEQYF. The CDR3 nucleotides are TGTGCCAGCAGCTTGGTTGGGACAGGCTACGAGCAGTACTTC.

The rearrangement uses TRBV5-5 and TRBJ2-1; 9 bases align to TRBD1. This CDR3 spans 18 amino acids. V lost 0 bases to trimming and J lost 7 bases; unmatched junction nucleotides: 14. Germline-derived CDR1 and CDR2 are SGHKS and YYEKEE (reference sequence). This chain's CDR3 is CASSLVNRDRVIANEQFF. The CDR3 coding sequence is TGTGCCAGCAGCTTGGTCAACCGGGACAGGGTTATCGCGAATGAGCAGTTCTTC.